These 16 T cell receptor beta chains were all obtained from the same sample, sequenced in a study of blood T cell repertoires in COVID-19. Assay: immunoSEQ multiplex PCR; the TCRdb copy retains only in-frame clones and omits some. The sample has some 200,000 clones; roughly 80% are singletons. Sequences were obtained from PBMCs or T cells enriched from blood (not recorded which). The receptors come from a man in his forties who had recovered from COVID-19.

CDR3 sequence (DNA): TGTGCCAGCAGCAAAGGTTGGGGGGAAGCGGGACTCTACGAGCAGTACGTC. Translation: CASSKGWGEAGLYEQYV. This chain joins TRBV21-1 and TRBJ2-7; the D call TRBD2 from the table was never checked on the DNA. TRBV21-1 is tagged as a pseudogene. This CDR3 has 17 amino acids.

The chain combines TRBV18 with TRBJ1-1, with D unresolved. V shed 3 bases and J shed 7 bases, with 12 bases lying between them. CDR3 length: 13 amino acids. Germline loops: CDR1 KGHSH, CDR2 LQKENI. The CDR3 loop reads CASSPAQEGEAFF. DNA of the CDR3: TGTGCCAGCTCACCCGCGCAGGAAGGTGAAGCTTTCTTT.

V is TRBV6-5 and J is TRBJ1-4; TRBD1 aligns across 9 bases. CDR3 length equals 15 residues. CDR1 and CDR2 from the germline V gene are MNHEY and SVGAGI. The J segment lost 3 bases and the V segment lost 6 bases, leaving 5 bases of the junction unmatched. The CDR3 is CASRGTGTANEKLFF. In nucleotides, the CDR3 is TGTGCCAGCAGAGGGACAGGGACAGCTAATGAAAAACTGTTTTTT.

V gene TRBV9 combines with J gene TRBJ2-5; TRBD2 aligns across 13 bases. Trimming at V came to 3 bases and at J to 3 bases, leaving 8 bases not matched to a gene. Germline V lookup: CDR1 SGDLS, CDR2 YYNGEE. The CDR3 has 17 amino acids. As DNA, the CDR3 is TGTGCCAGCAGCGCCTTTGGGACTAGCGGGACCAAAGAGACCCAGTACTTC. Protein sequence: CASSAFGTSGTKETQYF.

This clone was seen repeatedly, ten times or more. The chain links TRBV24-1 to TRBJ2-2, with a weak D call TRBD2 (6 bases). Per the germline V gene, CDR1 is KGHDR and CDR2 is SFDVKD. CDR3 length: 15 amino acids. With 9 bases removed from V and 5 bases from J, the gap between germline ends came to 18 bases. The CDR3 sequence is CATQTGTHETGELFF. The CDR3 DNA follows: TGTGCCACCCAGACCGGGACTCACGAAACCGGGGAGCTGTTTTTT.

The chain is built from TRBV9 and TRBJ2-6, with D perhaps matching TRBD1 (5 bases). Germline CDR1 SGDLS, CDR2 YYNGEE. V was cut by 2 bases and J by 3 bases, with 15 bases left in between. This CDR3 has 17 residues. The CDR3 reads CASSVSGISLGANVLTF. CDR3 coding DNA: TGTGCCAGCAGCGTGTCAGGGATCTCCCTTGGGGCCAACGTCCTGACTTTC.

This sequence joins TRBV2 and TRBJ1-4; 7 bases map to TRBD1. Unmatched junction bases numbered 15, after V lost 3 bases and J lost 14 bases. CDR1 is SNHLY and CDR2 is FYNNEI in the germline V gene. The CDR3 is 15 amino acids. The CDR3 DNA sequence: TGTGCCAGCAGTGAGTTTATAGGACAGGCCCACAGGCTGTTTTTT. Its protein product is CASSEFIGQAHRLFF.

This clone occurred once. The chain carries TRBV7-2 and TRBJ2-7, with D possibly TRBD1 on 5 matching bases. Germline values: CDR1 SGHTA, CDR2 FQGNSA. This CDR3 has 12 residues. Trimming shortened V by 4 bases and J by 4 bases, and 8 bases separated the two germline ends. In DNA form, the CDR3 reads TGTGCCAGCAGCTCCCAGGGTTACGAGCAGTACTTC. This sequence encodes CASSSQGYEQYF.

The J gene is TRBJ2-1, the V gene TRBV27; 11 nucleotides align to TRBD1. This CDR3 is 15 amino acids long. From germline, CDR1 is MNHEY and CDR2 SMNVEV (reference sequence). Trimming removed 4 bases from V and 6 bases from J; junction bases left unmatched: 5. For the CDR3, the DNA is TGTGCCAGCAGTTCCGGGACAGGGGGTTTCAATGAGCAGTTCTTC. Protein sequence: CASSSGTGGFNEQFF.

The chain has TRBV9 and TRBJ2-5, with D possibly matching TRBD1 (5 bases). This CDR3 contains 17 residues. The germline V gene encodes CDR1 SGDLS and CDR2 YYNGEE. Deletions cut 0 bases from V and 5 bases from J, with 20 bases between. Here the CDR3 DNA reads TGTGCCAGCAGCGTAGCGCCCAAAGGGGCTGGTGACGAGACCCAGTACTTC. Amino acid sequence: CASSVAPKGAGDETQYF.

This sequence joins TRBV7-8 and TRBJ2-1; TRBD1 might be the D (5 bases). This CDR3 spans 15 amino acids. Germline CDR1 is SGHVS and CDR2 is FQNEAQ. The ends were cut back, 2 bases at V and 2 bases at J, with 10 bases in the middle. The CDR3 is CASSLLRGPYNEQFF. DNA for the CDR3: TGTGCCAGCAGCTTACTAAGGGGCCCCTACAATGAGCAGTTCTTC.

The chain employs TRBV6-2 or TRBV6-3 and TRBJ1-5; the D is unclear. Germline CDR1 MNHEY, CDR2 SVGEGT. Between the trimmed V and J ends, which lost 4 bases and 1 base, there was a span of 8 bases. This CDR3 contains 14 residues. The CDR3 reads CASSWAKSNQPQHF. The CDR3 coding sequence is TGTGCCAGCAGTTGGGCTAAAAGCAATCAGCCCCAGCATTTT.

The chain links TRBV11-3 to TRBJ2-2; the match to TRBD1 covers 9 bases. CDR1 is SGHNT, CDR2 YENEEA, per germline. After removal of 6 bases from V and 3 bases from J, the junction contained 5 bases not matched to a gene. This CDR3 has 15 amino acids. DNA for the CDR3: TGTGCCAGCAGTTCGGGACAGGGAGACACCGGGGAGCTGTTTTTT. As protein: CASSSGQGDTGELFF.

V usage is TRBV7-2 and J usage is TRBJ1-5; 7 nucleotides line up with TRBD1. The CDR3 is 15 residues long. V lost 5 bases, J lost 0 bases, and 4 bases stayed unmatched. Germline CDR1 is SGHTA and CDR2 is FQGNSA. CDR3 protein: CASSDRVPSNQPQHF. For the CDR3, the DNA is TGTGCCAGCAGCGACAGGGTTCCTAGCAATCAGCCCCAGCATTTT.

The V and J genes are TRBV7-3 and TRBJ1-6, with D perhaps matching TRBD1 (6 bases). This CDR3 comprises 15 residues. V lost 5 bases to trimming and J lost 5 bases, with 13 bases between them. From germline, CDR1 is SGHTA and CDR2 FQGTGA. The CDR3 loop is CASSQQGGDNSPLHF. In nucleotides, the CDR3 is TGTGCCAGCAGCCAACAGGGTGGGGATAATTCACCCCTCCACTTT.

The chain is built from TRBV9 and TRBJ2-1; the match to TRBD2 covers 10 bases. Losses at the gene ends were 2 bases for V and 4 bases for J; bases not matched to a gene: 3. There are 15 residues in the CDR3. Germline V gene data show CDR1 as SGDLS and CDR2 as YYNGEE. The DNA of the CDR3 is TGTGCCAGCAGCGTGAGCGGGAGGGGTTACAATGAGCAGTTCTTC. Translated: CASSVSGRGYNEQFF.